Sequencing of this T cell receptor (beta chain) was carried out in a study of STAT5B mutations in CD4+ large granular lymphocyte leukemia. General study findings and limits: Top patient clones used TRBV06 genes more often: 8/27 versus 2/35 in controls. No patients shared main leukemic clonotypes, though approximately 26% appeared at low frequency elsewhere.

Authors' processing steps: A productive frequency of 2.59 x 10-5 was the lowest detectable. Using immunoSEQ multiplex PCR, the repertoire was profiled, and TCRdb retains in-frame clones only, with some absent. V, J and clone size reflect that table, while D and trimming were determined from the DNA. The sample yields 45,000 to 55,000 clones, about 70% seen once. Buffy coats from healthy blood donors served as controls. Comments on this clone: Its target is unknown.

The V gene's germline CDR1 is SNHLY and CDR2 FYNNEI. Trimming removed 2 bases from V and 5 bases from J, with 12 bases in between. The CDR3 covers 14 residues. The clonotype was recovered from a human donor in good health. The genes are TRBV2 and TRBJ2-5; D possibly corresponds to TRBD2 (6 bases). Sequencing was performed on CD4+ T cells from blood buffy coats. The CDR3 DNA sequence: TGTGCCAGCAGTGAACTAGCGCCTGGTGAGACCCAGTACTTC. Translation: CASSELAPGETQYF.